Below, 22 T cell receptor beta chains from the same sample are listed, as sequenced in a study of T cell clonality in common variable immunodeficiency. The assay was immunoSEQ multiplex PCR, and TCRdb's table has in-frame clones only and misses some. This set yields around 45,000 clones and no singletons; the top ten hold about 0.73%. Sequencing used peripheral blood mononuclear cells. The receptors derive from a person aged 18 to 70 in good health.

This clone was detected many times. The missing CDR3 end, 3 residues past where the read stops, is filled in from the germline J gene. The rearrangement links TRBV20-1 to TRBJ1-2; D remains unclear. The CDR3 length is 13 residues. Per germline, CDR1 DFQATT and CDR2 SNEGSKA (reference sequence). Trimming took off 0 bases at V and 0 bases at J, with 5 bases between the two ends. The sequenced CDR3 bases are TGCAGTGCTAGAGATCCGGCTAACTATGGC. Amino acids: CSARDPANYG. The entire CDR3 protein is CSARDPANYGYTF.

This clone was observed at least ten times. Read sequence stops 3 residues before the CDR3 end, and the germline J gene provides the missing end. The gene calls are TRBV30 and TRBJ2-5, with TRBD1 matching over 7 bases. Trimming cost V 3 bases and J 1 base; bases outside gene matches: 14. This CDR3 spans 17 amino acids. Germline-derived CDR1 and CDR2 are GTSNPN and SVGIG (reference sequence). The CDR3 loop is CAWRETGRLIGQETQYF. CDR3 bases read: TGTGCCTGGAGAGAGACAGGGCGCCTGATTGGCCAAGAGACC.

This clone appeared many times. Coverage ceases 3 residues before the CDR3 finishes, and the germline J gene fills in the end. The chain is built from TRBV20-1 and TRBJ2-5; a possible D gene is TRBD2 (5 bases). Germline V gives CDR1 DFQATT, CDR2 SNEGSKA (reference sequence). V gave up 6 bases and J gave up 4 bases, with 12 bases separating them. The CDR3 runs to 12 residues. The CDR3 sequence: CSAPSGVETQYF. The sequenced CDR3 bases are TGCAGTGCGCCATCCGGGGTAGAGACC.

This clone was seen at least ten times. The CDR3 end is not reached by the read, which stops 3 residues before it; the germline J gene fills it in. The chain is built from TRBV4-1 and TRBJ1-2; 9 bases are a match to TRBD1. V dropped 3 bases and J dropped 5; count of bases not matched to a gene: 10. CDR1 is MGHRA and CDR2 is YSYEKL in the germline V gene. CDR3 size: 16 residues. The CDR3 loop is CASSQEPGQGGYGYTF. The CDR3 bases that were read are TGCGCCAGCAGCCAGGAACCGGGACAGGGTGGGTATGGC.

Many counts were recorded for this clone. The read falls 3 residues short of the CDR3 end, and the missing part is taken from the germline J gene. This rearrangement joins TRBV5-1 to TRBJ1-1; 9 bases map to TRBD1. There are 15 residues in the CDR3. Germline loops: CDR1 SGHRS, CDR2 YFSETQ. Germline trimming cut 4 bases from V and 1 base from J; bases unmatched to any gene: 5. Partial CDR3 DNA: TGCGCCAGCAGCACACTGGGACAGGGGAACACTGAA. Its protein is CASSTLGQGNTE. The full-length CDR3 reads as CASSTLGQGNTEAFF.

Many counts were recorded for this clone. Read data end 3 residues before the CDR3 end; the end is taken from the germline J gene. This sample includes further DNA sequences coding for the same CDR3. V and J are TRBV18 and TRBJ2-7; maybe TRBD1 (6 bases). Germline lookup yields CDR1 KGHSH and CDR2 LQKENI. The CDR3 runs to 13 residues. V shed 3 bases and J shed 3 bases, with 9 bases lying between them. The covered CDR3 bases are TGTGCCAGCTCACCCGACAGGAACTACGAG. Amino acid sequence: CASSPDRNYE. The entire CDR3 sequence reads CASSPDRNYEQYF.

The table lists this clone with many counts. Sequencing ends 3 residues short of the CDR3 end; the germline J gene provides the rest. This rearrangement joins TRBV20-1 to TRBJ1-5; 7 nucleotides align to TRBD1. CDR3 length: 15 residues. Trimming cost V 4 bases and J 1 base; bases outside gene matches: 7. Per the germline V gene, CDR1 is DFQATT and CDR2 is SNEGSKA (reference sequence). CDR3 bases read: TGCAGTGCTACCCAAACAGGGGTAAGCAATCAGCCC. Its protein product is CSATQTGVSNQP. The CDR3 as a whole reads CSATQTGVSNQPQHF.

This clone was seen repeatedly, ten times or more. The read is 3 residues too short to cover the CDR3 end, so that end is filled in from the germline J gene. The genes are TRBV12-3 or TRBV12-4 and TRBJ2-5; D perhaps matches TRBD1 (6 bases). Between the trimmed V and J ends, which lost 3 bases and 1 base, there was a span of 6 bases. CDR3 length: 13 residues. The DNA read from the CDR3 is TGTGCCAGCAGTTTGGACAGCCAAGAGACC. Its translation is CASSLDSQET. The CDR3, in full, reads CASSLDSQETQYF.

This clone has a count of ten or more. The read gets to within 3 residues of the CDR3 end, and the germline J gene fills in the rest. The chain is built from TRBV20-1 and TRBJ2-1, with 8 bases that match TRBD2. V shed 0 bases, J shed 3 bases, and the junction held 13 bases outside the gene matches. The CDR3 loop spans 18 amino acids. Germline CDR1 and CDR2: DFQATT and SNEGSKA (reference sequence). The CDR3 reads CSARDRSGVAGIYNEQFF. CDR3 DNA (partial): TGCAGTGCTAGAGATCGGTCTGGAGTAGCGGGAATCTACAATGAG.

This clone was detected many times. The read finishes 3 residues shy of the CDR3 end, and the germline J gene is used to complete it. J is TRBJ2-5 and V is TRBV7-9; D unclear. Trimming took off 5 bases at V and 2 bases at J, with 9 bases between the two ends. This CDR3 contains 13 residues. Germline V gene lookup returns CDR1 SEHNR and CDR2 FQNEAQ (reference sequence). The chain's CDR3 is CASSVSEQETQYF. The CDR3 bases that were read are TGTGCCAGCAGCGTCAGTGAACAAGAGACC. The full variable domain, rest sourced from reference TRBV7-9 and TRBJ2-5, is DTGVSQNPRHKITKRGQNVTFRCDPISEHNRLYWYRQTLGQGPEFLTYFQNEAQLEKSRLLSDRFSAERPKGSFSTLEIQRTEQGDSAMYLCASSVSEQETQYFGPGTRLLVL.

Many counts were recorded for this clone. The read terminates 3 residues before the CDR3 end, so the remaining end is supplied by the germline J gene. The chain has TRBV9 and TRBJ1-1; a possible D gene is TRBD1 (6 bases). Germline V gene lookup returns CDR1 SGDLS and CDR2 YYNGEE. Deletions cut 0 bases from V and 0 bases from J, with 12 bases between. The CDR3 sequence is 16 residues long. The CDR3 sequence: CASSVAHTGMNTEAFF. The sequenced part of the CDR3 DNA is TGTGCCAGCAGCGTAGCTCACACAGGGATGAACACTGAA.

This clone has a count of ten or more. The CDR3 sequence is CASSSLTNSYEQYF. Incomplete CDR3 DNA: TGTGCCAGCAGCTCCCTGACAAACTCCTACGAG. The chain is built from TRBV7-2 and TRBJ2-7; D is unresolved. The read is 3 residues too short to cover the CDR3 end, so that end is filled in from the germline J gene. Per the germline V gene, CDR1 is SGHTA and CDR2 is FQGNSA. Trimming took off 4 bases at V and 0 bases at J, with 10 bases between the two ends. The CDR3 runs to 14 residues. Looking up the rest from reference TRBV7-2 and TRBJ2-7 gives the full variable domain: GAGVSQSPSNKVTEKGKDVELRCDPISGHTALYWYRQSLGQGLEFLIYFQGNSAPDKSGLPSDRFSAERTGGSVSTLTIQRTQQEDSAVYLCASSSLTNSYEQYFGPGTRLTVT.

This clone has ten or more counts. CDR3: CASSQDTQYF. The sequenced part of the CDR3 DNA is TGTGCCAGCAGTCAAGATACG. The V and J genes are TRBV7-9 and TRBJ2-3; D is unclear. The DNA ends 3 residues before the CDR3 does, and the rest of the CDR3 is filled in from the germline J gene. V lost 6 bases, J lost 5 bases, and 3 bases lay in between. This CDR3 region has 10 residues. The germline gives CDR1 SEHNR, CDR2 FQNEAQ (reference sequence).

The table lists this clone with many counts. With the read ending 3 residues before the CDR3 end, the germline J gene is used to fill in that end. The J gene is TRBJ2-2, the V gene TRBV4-2; D is undetermined. Germline V gene data show CDR1 as LGHNA and CDR2 as YNFKEQ. The CDR3 is 13 residues long. V was trimmed by 6 bases and J by 3 bases, leaving 8 bases between them. The covered CDR3 bases are TGTGCCAGCAGTAGACACGACACCGGGGAG. This encodes CASSRHDTGE. The whole CDR3 reads CASSRHDTGELFF.

This clone has a handful of counts. Read data end 3 residues before the CDR3 end; the end is taken from the germline J gene. J is TRBJ1-3 and V is TRBV5-1, with D hard to call. CDR3 length: 16 amino acids. V lost 1 base to trimming and J lost 1 base, with 12 bases between them. Germline V CDR1 and CDR2: SGHRS, YFSETQ. CDR3 bases read: TGCGCCAGCAGCTTGACCCAGGCACTTTCTGGAAACACC. As protein: CASSLTQALSGNT. From start to end, the CDR3 is CASSLTQALSGNTIYF.

This clone was detected many times. The sequenced fragment ends 3 residues before the CDR3 boundary, so the rest is inferred from the germline J gene. The chain is built from TRBV5-1 and TRBJ2-7; 7 nucleotides line up with TRBD1. Unmatched junction bases numbered 11, after V lost 4 bases and J lost 4 bases. This CDR3 is built from 15 residues. Germline V gene data show CDR1 as SGHRS and CDR2 as YFSETQ. This CDR3 is CASSLDPGGRYEQYF. The sequenced part of the CDR3 DNA is TGCGCCAGCAGCCTAGATCCAGGGGGTAGGTACGAG.

This clone was seen ten or more times. Sequence at one end of the junction differs from germline and may be a read error. The read stops 3 residues short of the end of the CDR3; the missing end is completed from the germline J gene. The rearrangement joins TRBV6-2 or TRBV6-3 to TRBJ2-5; no reliable D call. The CDR3 is 13 residues long. CDR1 and CDR2 from the germline V gene are MNHEY and SVGEGT. The sequenced CDR3 bases are TGTGCCAGCAGTTACGCTGGCCAAGGGACC. It specifies CASSYAGQGT. The whole CDR3 reads CASSYAGQGTQYF.

This clone was observed at least ten times. The DNA read from the CDR3 is TGTGCCAGCAGCACGACTAGCGGCGACGTAGATGAG. Translation: CASSTTSGDVDE. The whole CDR3 is CASSTTSGDVDEQFF. The chain combines TRBV9 with TRBJ2-1, with 9 positions matching TRBD2. The read terminates 3 residues ahead of where the CDR3 ends, so the germline J gene completes it. The V gene end was trimmed by 4 bases and the J gene end by 8 bases; junction bases not matched to a gene: 10. Germline values: CDR1 SGDLS, CDR2 YYNGEE. CDR3 length: 15 residues. Filled out from reference TRBV9 and TRBJ2-1, the complete variable domain reads DSGVTQTPKHLITATGQRVTLRCSPRSGDLSVYWYQQSLDQGLQFLIQYYNGEERAKGNILERFSAQQFPDLHSELNLSSLELGDSALYFCASSTTSGDVDEQFFGPGTRLTVL.

This clone has a count of ten or more. The read stops 3 residues short of the end of the CDR3; the missing end is completed from the germline J gene. The V call is TRBV13, the J call TRBJ2-3, with a tentative D call TRBD1 (5 bases). V was cut by 4 bases and J by 8 bases, with 13 bases left in between. CDR1 is PRHDT, CDR2 FYEKMQ, per germline (reference sequence). This CDR3 region has 13 residues. CDR3 bases read: TGTGCCAGCAGCTCCCCCAGGGAAGGTACG. This gives the protein CASSSPREGT. The entire CDR3 protein is CASSSPREGTQYF.

This clone came up many times. The read ends 3 residues shy of where the CDR3 ends; the end is completed using the germline J gene. The chain employs TRBV7-2 and TRBJ1-2, with 10 bases lining up with TRBD1. The CDR3 contains 14 residues. The V gene end was trimmed by 5 bases and the J gene end by 7 bases; junction bases not matched to a gene: 7. The germline gives CDR1 SGHTA, CDR2 FQGNSA. The CDR3 bases that were read are TGTGCCAGCAGCAACGCCGGGACAGGGGTTGGC. Its protein is CASSNAGTGVG. Given in full, the CDR3 is CASSNAGTGVGYTF.

This clone was detected many times. The sequenced fragment ends 3 residues before the CDR3 boundary, so the rest is inferred from the germline J gene. The chain has TRBV29-1 and TRBJ2-7; D is uncertain. Germline V gene sequence: CDR1 SQVTM, CDR2 ANQGSEA. Trimming left V 5 bases short and J 0 bases short, with 11 bases between. This CDR3 is 13 amino acids long. The CDR3 sequence is CSVIRPSSYEQYF. The CDR3 DNA, read in part, is TGCAGCGTTATCCGTCCCTCCTCCTACGAG.

At least ten counts were recorded for this clone. Read coverage stops 3 residues before the CDR3 terminus; the germline J gene supplies the remainder. J is TRBJ2-3 and V is TRBV7-8; D gene uncertain. V lost 5 bases to trimming and J lost 6 bases, with 9 bases between them. Germline CDR1 SGHVS, CDR2 FQNEAQ. The CDR3 runs to 12 residues. The CDR3 protein is CASSPTSDTQYF. CDR3 DNA, as far as it was read: TGTGCCAGCAGCCCGACTTCCGATACG. Drawing the rest from reference TRBV7-8 and TRBJ2-3, the complete variable domain is GAGVSQSPRYKVAKRGQDVALRCDPISGHVSLFWYQQALGQGPEFLTYFQNEAQLDKSGLPSDRFFAERPEGSVSTLKIQRTQQEDSAVYLCASSPTSDTQYFGPGTRLTVL.